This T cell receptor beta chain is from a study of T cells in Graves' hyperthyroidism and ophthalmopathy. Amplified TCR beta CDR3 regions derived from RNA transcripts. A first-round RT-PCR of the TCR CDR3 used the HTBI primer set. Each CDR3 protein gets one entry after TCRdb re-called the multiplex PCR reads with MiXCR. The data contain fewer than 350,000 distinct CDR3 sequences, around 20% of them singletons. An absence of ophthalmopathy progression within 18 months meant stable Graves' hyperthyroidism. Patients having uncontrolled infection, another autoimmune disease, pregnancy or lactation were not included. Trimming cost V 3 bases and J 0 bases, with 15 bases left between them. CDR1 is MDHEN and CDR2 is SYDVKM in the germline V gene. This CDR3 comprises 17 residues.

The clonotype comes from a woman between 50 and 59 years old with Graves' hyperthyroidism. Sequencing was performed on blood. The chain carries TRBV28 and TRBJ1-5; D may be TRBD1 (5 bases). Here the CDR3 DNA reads TGTGCCAGCAGTTTGAACCCTGGGGGAGTTAGCAATCAGCCCCAGCATTTT. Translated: CASSLNPGGVSNQPQHF.